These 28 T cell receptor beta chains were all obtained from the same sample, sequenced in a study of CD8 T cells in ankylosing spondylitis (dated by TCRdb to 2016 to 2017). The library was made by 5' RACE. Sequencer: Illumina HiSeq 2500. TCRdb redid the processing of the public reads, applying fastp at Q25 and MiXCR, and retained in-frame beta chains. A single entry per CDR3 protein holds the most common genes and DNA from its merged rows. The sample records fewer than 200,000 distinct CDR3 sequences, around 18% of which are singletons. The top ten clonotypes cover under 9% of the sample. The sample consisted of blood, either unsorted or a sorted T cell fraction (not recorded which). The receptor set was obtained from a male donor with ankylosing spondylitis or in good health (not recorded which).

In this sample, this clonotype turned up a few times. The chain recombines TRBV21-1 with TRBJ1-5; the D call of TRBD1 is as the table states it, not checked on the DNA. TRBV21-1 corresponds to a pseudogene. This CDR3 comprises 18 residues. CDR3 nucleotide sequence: TGTGCCAGCAGCAAATCGGGGCAGGGTGAAAAGAACTATCAGCCCCAGCATTTT. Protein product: CASSKSGQGEKNYQPQHF.

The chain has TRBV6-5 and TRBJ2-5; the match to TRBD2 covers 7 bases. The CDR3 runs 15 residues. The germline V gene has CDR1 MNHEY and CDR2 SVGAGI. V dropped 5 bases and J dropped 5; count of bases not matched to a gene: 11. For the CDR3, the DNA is TGTGCCAGCAGTCCCGGACTAGTCTCAAGGGAGACCCAGTACTTC. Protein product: CASSPGLVSRETQYF.

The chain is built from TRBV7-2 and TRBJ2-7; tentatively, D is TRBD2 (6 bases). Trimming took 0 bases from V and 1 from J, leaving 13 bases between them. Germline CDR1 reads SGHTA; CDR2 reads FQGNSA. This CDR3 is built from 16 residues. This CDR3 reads CASSLAVGLTSYEQYF. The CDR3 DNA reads TGTGCCAGCAGCTTAGCCGTGGGACTGACTTCCTACGAGCAGTACTTC.

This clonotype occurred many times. CDR3 protein: CASSGDTSGFSYNEQFF. The CDR3 coding sequence is TGTGCCAGCAGCGGCGATACTAGCGGGTTTTCCTACAATGAGCAGTTCTTC. The chain combines TRBV6-2 or TRBV6-3 with TRBJ2-1, with 9 bases lining up with TRBD2. V dropped 6 bases and J dropped 1; count of bases not matched to a gene: 10. There are 17 residues in the CDR3. Germline V lookup: CDR1 MNHEY, CDR2 SVGEGT.

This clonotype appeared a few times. The CDR3 DNA sequence: TGTGCCAGCCCGGGACTAGCGGGAGGAAATGAGCAGTTCTTC. This gives the protein CASPGLAGGNEQFF. The chain links TRBV5-4 to TRBJ2-1, with TRBD2 matching over 15 bases. Germline assignment: CDR1 SGHNT and CDR2 YYREEE (reference sequence). With 7 bases clipped from V and 7 bases from J, the junction kept 3 bases outside the gene matches. The CDR3 has 14 residues.

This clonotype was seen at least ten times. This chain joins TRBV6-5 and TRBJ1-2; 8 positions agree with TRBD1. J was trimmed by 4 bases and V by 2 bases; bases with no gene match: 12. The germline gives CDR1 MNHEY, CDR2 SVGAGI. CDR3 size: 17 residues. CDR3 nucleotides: TGTGCCAGCAGTTACGACCAGACAGGGGTTGTTGGCTATGGCTACACCTTC. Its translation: CASSYDQTGVVGYGYTF.

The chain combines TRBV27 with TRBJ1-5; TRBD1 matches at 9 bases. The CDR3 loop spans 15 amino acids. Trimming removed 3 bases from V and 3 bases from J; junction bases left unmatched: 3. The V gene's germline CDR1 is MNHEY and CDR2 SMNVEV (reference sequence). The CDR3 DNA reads TGTGCCAGCAGTTTCGGGACAGGGTTCAATCAGCCCCAGCATTTT. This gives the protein CASSFGTGFNQPQHF.

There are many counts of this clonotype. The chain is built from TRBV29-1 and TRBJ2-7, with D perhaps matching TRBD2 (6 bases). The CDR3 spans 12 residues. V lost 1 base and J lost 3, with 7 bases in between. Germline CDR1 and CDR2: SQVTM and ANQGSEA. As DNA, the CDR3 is TGCAGCGTTGAAGCGGGGGTCTACGAGCAGTACTTC. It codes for CSVEAGVYEQYF.

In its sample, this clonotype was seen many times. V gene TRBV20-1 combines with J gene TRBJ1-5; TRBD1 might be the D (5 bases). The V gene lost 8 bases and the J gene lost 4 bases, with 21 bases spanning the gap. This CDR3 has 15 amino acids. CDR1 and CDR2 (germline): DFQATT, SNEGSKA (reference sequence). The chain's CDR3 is CSPHPSGRGNQPQHF. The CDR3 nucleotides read TGCAGTCCTCACCCCTCGGGACGGGGAAATCAGCCCCAGCATTTT.

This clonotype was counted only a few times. The CDR3 DNA sequence: TGTGCCAGCAGTGAATACCCCCTGAACACTGAAGCTTTCTTT. As protein: CASSEYPLNTEAFF. The chain employs TRBV6-1 and TRBJ1-1; D uncertain. CDR1 is MNHNS, CDR2 SASEGT, per germline. Trimming cost V 2 bases and J 0 bases, with 7 bases left between them. The CDR3 sequence is 14 residues long.

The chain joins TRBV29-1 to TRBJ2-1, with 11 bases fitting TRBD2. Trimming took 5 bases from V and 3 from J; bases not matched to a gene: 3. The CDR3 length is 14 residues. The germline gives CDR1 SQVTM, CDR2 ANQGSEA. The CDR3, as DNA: TGCAGCGTTCGTGGGACTAGCGGCTACAATGAGCAGTTCTTC. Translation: CSVRGTSGYNEQFF.

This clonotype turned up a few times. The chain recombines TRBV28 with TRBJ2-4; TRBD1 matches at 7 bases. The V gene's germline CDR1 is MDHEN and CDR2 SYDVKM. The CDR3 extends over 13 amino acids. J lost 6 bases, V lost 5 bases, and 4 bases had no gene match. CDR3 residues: CASSAGGLNIQYF. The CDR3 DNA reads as TGTGCCAGCAGTGCAGGGGGTCTAAACATTCAGTACTTC.

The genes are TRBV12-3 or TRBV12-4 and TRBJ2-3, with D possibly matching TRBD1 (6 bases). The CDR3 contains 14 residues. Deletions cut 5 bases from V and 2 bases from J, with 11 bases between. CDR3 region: CASSQDRITDTQYF. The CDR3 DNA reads TGTGCCAGCAGTCAAGACAGGATCACAGATACGCAGTATTTT.

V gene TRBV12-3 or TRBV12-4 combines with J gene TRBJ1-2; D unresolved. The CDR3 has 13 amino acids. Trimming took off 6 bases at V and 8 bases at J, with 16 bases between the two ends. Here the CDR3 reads CASSSTVAGGYTF. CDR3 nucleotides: TGTGCCAGCAGCTCCACGGTGGCAGGCGGCTACACCTTC.

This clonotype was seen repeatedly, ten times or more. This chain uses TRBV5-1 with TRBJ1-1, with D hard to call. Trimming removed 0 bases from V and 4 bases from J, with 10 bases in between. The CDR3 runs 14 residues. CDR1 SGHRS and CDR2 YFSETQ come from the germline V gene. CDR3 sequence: CASSLEPESTEAFF. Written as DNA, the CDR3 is TGCGCCAGCAGCTTGGAGCCAGAGAGCACTGAAGCTTTCTTT.

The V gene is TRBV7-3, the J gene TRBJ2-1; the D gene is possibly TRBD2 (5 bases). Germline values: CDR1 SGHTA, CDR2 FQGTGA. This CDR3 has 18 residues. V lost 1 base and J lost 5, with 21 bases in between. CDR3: CASSLKALPFGLHNEQFF. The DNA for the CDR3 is TGTGCCAGCAGCTTAAAAGCCCTCCCGTTTGGACTGCACAATGAGCAGTTCTTC. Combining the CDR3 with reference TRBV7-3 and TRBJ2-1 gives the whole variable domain GAGVSQTPSNKVTEKGKYVELRCDPISGHTALYWYRQSLGQGPEFLIYFQGTGAADDSGLPNDRFFAVRPEGSVSTLKIQRTERGDSAVYLCASSLKALPFGLHNEQFFGPGTRLTVL.

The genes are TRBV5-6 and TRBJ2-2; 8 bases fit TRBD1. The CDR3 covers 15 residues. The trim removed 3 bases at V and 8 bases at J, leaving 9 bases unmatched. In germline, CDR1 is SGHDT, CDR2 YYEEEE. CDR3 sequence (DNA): TGTGCCAGCAGCTACCGGGACAGGCAGACGGGGGAGCTGTTTTTT. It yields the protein CASSYRDRQTGELFF.

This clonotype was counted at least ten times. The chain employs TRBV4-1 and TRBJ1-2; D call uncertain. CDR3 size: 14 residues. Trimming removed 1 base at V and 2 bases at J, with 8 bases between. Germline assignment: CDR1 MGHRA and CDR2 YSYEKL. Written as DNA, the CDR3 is TGCGCCAGCAGCCAAGGAGGTAGCAACTATGGCTACACCTTC. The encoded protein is CASSQGGSNYGYTF.

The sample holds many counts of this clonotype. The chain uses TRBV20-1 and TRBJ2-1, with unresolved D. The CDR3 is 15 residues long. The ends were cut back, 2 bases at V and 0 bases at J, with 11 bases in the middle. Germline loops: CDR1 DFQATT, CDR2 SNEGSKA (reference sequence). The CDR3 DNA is TGCAGTGCTAGAAAGGCGGAGACCTCCTACAATGAGCAGTTCTTC. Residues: CSARKAETSYNEQFF.

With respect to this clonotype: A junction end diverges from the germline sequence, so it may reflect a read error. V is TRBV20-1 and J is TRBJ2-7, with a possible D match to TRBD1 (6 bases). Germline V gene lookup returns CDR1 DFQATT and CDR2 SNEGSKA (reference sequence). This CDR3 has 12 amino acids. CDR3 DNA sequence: TGCAGTGCTAGAGATATCCACAGGGCGGATAACTTC. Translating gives CSARDIHRADNF.

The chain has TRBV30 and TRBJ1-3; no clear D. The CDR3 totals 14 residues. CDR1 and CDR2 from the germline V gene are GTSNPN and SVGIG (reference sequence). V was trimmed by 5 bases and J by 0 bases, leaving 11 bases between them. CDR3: CAWGLFTSGNTIYF. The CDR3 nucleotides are TGTGCCTGGGGCTTATTCACCTCTGGAAACACCATATATTTT.

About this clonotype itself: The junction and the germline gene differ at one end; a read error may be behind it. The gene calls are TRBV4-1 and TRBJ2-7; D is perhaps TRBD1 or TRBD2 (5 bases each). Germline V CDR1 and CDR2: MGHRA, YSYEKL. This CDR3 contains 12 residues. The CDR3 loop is CANSQEGTEQYF. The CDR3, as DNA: TGCGCCAACAGCCAAGAAGGGACCGAGCAGTACTTC.

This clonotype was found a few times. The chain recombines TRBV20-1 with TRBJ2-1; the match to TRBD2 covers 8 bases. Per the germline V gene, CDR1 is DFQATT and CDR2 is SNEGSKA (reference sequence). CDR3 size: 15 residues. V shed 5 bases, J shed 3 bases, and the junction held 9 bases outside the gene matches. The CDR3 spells CSAGPVAGGYNEQFF. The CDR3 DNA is TGCAGTGCTGGACCCGTGGCGGGAGGCTACAATGAGCAGTTCTTC.

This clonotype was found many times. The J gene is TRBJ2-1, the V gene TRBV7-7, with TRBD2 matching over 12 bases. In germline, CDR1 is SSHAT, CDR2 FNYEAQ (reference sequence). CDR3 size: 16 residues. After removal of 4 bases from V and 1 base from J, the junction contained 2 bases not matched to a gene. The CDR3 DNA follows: TGTGCCAGCAGCTCGGGACTAGCGGGTTCCTACAATGAGCAGTTCTTC. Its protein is CASSSGLAGSYNEQFF.

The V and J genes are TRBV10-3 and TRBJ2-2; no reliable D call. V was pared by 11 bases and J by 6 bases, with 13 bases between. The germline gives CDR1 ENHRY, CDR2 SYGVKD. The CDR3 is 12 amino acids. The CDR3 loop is CAFQDSSGELFF. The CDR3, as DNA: TGTGCCTTCCAAGACTCTTCCGGGGAGCTGTTTTTT.

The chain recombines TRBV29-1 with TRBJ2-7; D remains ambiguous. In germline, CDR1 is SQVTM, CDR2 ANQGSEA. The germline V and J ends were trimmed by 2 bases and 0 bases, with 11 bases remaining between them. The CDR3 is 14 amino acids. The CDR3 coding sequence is TGCAGCGTTGAATGGGCAGTCGGCTCCTACGAGCAGTACTTC. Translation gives CSVEWAVGSYEQYF.

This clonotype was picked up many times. The CDR3 nucleotides read TGCAGTGCTAGGACAGGGGGCAATCAGCCCCAGCATTTT. As protein: CSARTGGNQPQHF. This chain uses TRBV20-1 with TRBJ1-5; TRBD1 aligns across 8 bases. Germline-derived CDR1 and CDR2 are DFQATT and SNEGSKA (reference sequence). This CDR3 contains 13 residues. V shed 3 bases, J shed 2 bases, and the junction held 0 bases outside the gene matches.

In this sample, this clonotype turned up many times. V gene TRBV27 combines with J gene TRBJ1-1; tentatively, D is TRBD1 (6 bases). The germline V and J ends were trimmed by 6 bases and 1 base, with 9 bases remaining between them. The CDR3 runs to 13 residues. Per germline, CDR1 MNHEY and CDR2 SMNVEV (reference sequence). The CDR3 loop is CASRDSSNTEAFF. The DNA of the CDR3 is TGTGCCAGCAGGGACAGTTCGAACACTGAAGCTTTCTTT.